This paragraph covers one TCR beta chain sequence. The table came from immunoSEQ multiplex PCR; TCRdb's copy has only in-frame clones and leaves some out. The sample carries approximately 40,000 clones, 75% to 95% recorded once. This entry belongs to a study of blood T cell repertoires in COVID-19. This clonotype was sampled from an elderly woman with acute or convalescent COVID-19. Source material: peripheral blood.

In DNA, the CDR3 is TGTGCCAGCAGCCCCTTTTTGAACACTGAAGCTTTCTTT. This sequence encodes CASSPFLNTEAFF. The chain recombines TRBV7-2 with TRBJ1-1; no firm D call. V lost 5 bases and J lost 0, with 7 bases in between. Germline V gives CDR1 SGHTA, CDR2 FQGNSA. This CDR3 has 13 amino acids.